This T cell receptor (beta chain) was captured by sequencing in a study of blood T cell repertoires in COVID-19. The wider study: Collection of acute and convalescent COVID-19 samples took place in the United States, Italy and Spain. T cells, B-cell-depleted T cells, or PBMCs provided the cDNA or gDNA that served as material.

Germline assignment: CDR1 LGHDT and CDR2 YNNKEL (reference sequence). The CDR3 is 19 amino acids. With 0 bases clipped from V and 0 bases from J, the junction kept 11 bases outside the gene matches. Methods used by the authors: Cell counts per sample came from amplifying reference gene primers. Sequenced by immunoSEQ multiplex PCR; TCRdb stores in-frame clones only, minus some. V and J calls and clone size are those listed in that table; D and trimming were worked out from the DNA. Here the sample spans around 300,000 clones, roughly 88% being singletons. This receptor was obtained from a woman aged 45-59 years with active or convalescent COVID-19. Sequencing used peripheral blood. V and J are TRBV3-1 (or the pseudogene TRBV3-2) and TRBJ2-3, with 8 bases aligning to TRBD2. In DNA, the CDR3 is TGTGCCAGCAGCCAAGAGCTCGCTACTAGCGGTCGGAGCACAGATACGCAGTATTTT. It yields the protein CASSQELATSGRSTDTQYF.